The sequence of this T cell receptor (beta chain) was determined in a study of blood T cell repertoires in COVID-19. The protocol was immunoSEQ multiplex PCR, while the TCRdb copy is restricted to in-frame clones and leaves out a portion. Altogether roughly 160,000 clones are present, approximately 91% being singletons, with the ten largest covering roughly 5%. The germline V gene encodes CDR1 SGHTA and CDR2 FQGTGA. The CDR3 runs to 16 residues. Trimming took 0 bases from V and 7 from J, leaving 15 bases between them. The sample taken for sequencing was peripheral blood. This receptor was taken from a man aged 18-30 years with COVID-19, enrolled during active disease. V usage is TRBV7-3 and J usage is TRBJ2-2, with D maybe TRBD2 (6 bases). CDR3 sequence: CASSLTSQGRSGELFF. The CDR3 DNA is TGTGCCAGCAGCTTAACAAGTCAAGGGAGGAGCGGGGAGCTGTTTTTT.